The 15 T cell receptor beta chains below all came from one sample that was sequenced in a study of blood T cells in healthy people across ages (dated by TCRdb to between 2014 and 2016). Receptor amplification or capture employed 5' RACE. For sequencing, an Illumina HiSeq 2500 was employed. A second PCR of roughly 7 to 11 cycles was performed with a sample-barcoded 5' primer and a J-beta primer mix. The public sequencing data were trimmed at Q25 with fastp and processed into clonotypes with MiXCR by TCRdb, which kept only in-frame beta chains. A single entry per CDR3 protein holds the most common genes and DNA from its merged rows. This sample has around 1,000,000 distinct CDR3 sequences in its table, and around 27% of those were observed once. About 0.72% of the sample lies in the top ten. This sample also appeared in a second study, on T cells of mothers and their children.

Sample: blood. The source of these receptors is a girl aged 2 to 9 in good health.

V usage is TRBV6-1 and J usage is TRBJ1-1; TRBD1 might be the D (5 bases). The CDR3 is 19 residues long. Germline V gene lookup returns CDR1 MNHNS and CDR2 SASEGT. V gave up 7 bases and J gave up 0 bases, with 27 bases separating them. In DNA form, the CDR3 reads TGTGCCAGCACGCCTTCCCCTTGGCAGGCAGAGGGGATGAACACTGAAGCTTTCTTT. Residues: CASTPSPWQAEGMNTEAFF.

The chain employs TRBV4-2 and TRBJ2-1, with D tentatively TRBD2 (5 bases). V was clipped by 7 bases and J by 5 bases, with 15 bases between them. The CDR3 sequence is 14 residues long. Germline CDR1 and CDR2: LGHNA and YNFKEQ. The CDR3 loop is CASMALGLNNEQFF. The CDR3 coding sequence is TGTGCCAGCATGGCACTTGGACTTAACAATGAGCAGTTCTTC.

This clonotype has just a few counts. This chain connects TRBV6-5 to TRBJ1-2, with 8 bases aligning to TRBD1. The V gene end was trimmed by 6 bases and the J gene end by 7 bases; junction bases not matched to a gene: 7. The CDR3 spans 13 residues. Germline assignment: CDR1 MNHEY and CDR2 SVGAGI. CDR3 amino acids: CASRQTGERGYTF. CDR3 nucleotide sequence: TGTGCCAGCAGGCAGACAGGGGAGCGTGGCTACACCTTC.

This clonotype was detected a few times. The rearrangement links TRBV12-3 or TRBV12-4 to TRBJ2-4; D not certain. Trimming left V 3 bases short and J 9 bases short, with 12 bases between. This CDR3 contains 13 residues. The CDR3 sequence is CASSFGRVGIQYF. The DNA of the CDR3 is TGTGCCAGCAGTTTCGGTAGGGTAGGCATTCAGTACTTC.

Only a few counts were recorded for this clonotype. J is TRBJ2-1 and V is TRBV7-8; no definite D call. The end of the DNA fits TRBJ2-5 better, so the J call may be wrong. This CDR3 has 17 amino acids. Germline V CDR1 and CDR2: SGHVS, FQNEAQ. CDR3 sequence reads: CASSLAIRRTIGETQYF. CDR3 in DNA: TGTGCCAGCAGCTTAGCTATACGCCGGACGATCGGGGAGACCCAGTACTTC.

V gene TRBV4-1 combines with J gene TRBJ1-5; 8 nucleotides match TRBD1. Germline CDR1 and CDR2: MGHRA and YSYEKL. V gave up 3 bases and J gave up 7 bases; unmatched junction bases: 5. CDR3 size: 14 residues. The DNA for the CDR3 is TGCGCCAGCAGCCAGCTGACAGGGGAACAGCCCCAGCATTTT. Translation: CASSQLTGEQPQHF.

In this sample, this clonotype turned up a few times. The rearrangement uses TRBV20-1 and TRBJ2-1; 8 nucleotides match TRBD1. The CDR3 length is 15 residues. Trimming removed 2 bases from V and 6 bases from J; junction bases left unmatched: 9. Per germline, CDR1 DFQATT and CDR2 SNEGSKA (reference sequence). CDR3 sequence reads: CSARSRRTGLNEQFF. In nucleotides, the CDR3 is TGCAGTGCTAGATCCCGACGGACAGGGCTCAATGAGCAGTTCTTC.

This clonotype was recorded only once. Sequence at one end of the junction differs from germline and may be a read error. This chain joins TRBV29-1 and TRBJ1-1; 7 positions match TRBD1. The CDR3 sequence is 13 residues long. CDR1 and CDR2 (germline): SQVTM, ANQGSEA. The CDR3 nucleotides are TGCAGCTCCAGGACAGGCTTGAACACTGAAGCTTCCTTT. Translating gives CSSRTGLNTEASF.

This sequence joins TRBV9 and TRBJ2-5, with D perhaps matching TRBD1 (6 bases). The CDR3 is made up of 15 amino acids. Germline lookup yields CDR1 SGDLS and CDR2 YYNGEE. V gave up 4 bases and J gave up 3 bases, with 16 bases separating them. The CDR3 region is CASSYHEEGEETQYF. The CDR3 DNA follows: TGTGCCAGCAGCTACCACGAAGAGGGGGAAGAGACCCAGTACTTC.

The CDR3 spells CSGLIDLWQYF. The CDR3 DNA reads TGCAGCGGATTGATCGATTTATGGCAGTACTTC. The V and J genes are TRBV29-1 and TRBJ2-5; D gene ambiguous. V lost 7 bases, J lost 11 bases, and 17 bases lay in between. Germline V gene sequence: CDR1 SQVTM, CDR2 ANQGSEA. The CDR3 contains 11 residues. Supplemented by reference TRBV29-1 and TRBJ2-5, the full variable domain reads SAVISQKPSRDICQRGTSLTIQCQVDSQVTMMFWYRQQPGQSLTLIATANQGSEATYESGFVIDKFPISRPNLTFSTLTVSNMSPEDSSIYLCSGLIDLWQYFGPGTRLLVL.

This chain connects TRBV20-1 to TRBJ1-5; 7 nucleotides align to TRBD1. The CDR3 length is 15 residues. J lost 0 bases, V lost 5 bases, and 7 bases had no gene match. Germline CDR1 is DFQATT and CDR2 is SNEGSKA (reference sequence). CDR3 sequence: CSALTTGYSNQPQHF. CDR3 sequence (DNA): TGCAGTGCTCTTACGACAGGGTATAGCAATCAGCCCCAGCATTTT.

DNA for the CDR3: TGTGCCAGCAGCTCCTCTTTGGGGGTGGGCCGATGGGCCTACGAGCAGTACTTC. Encoded protein: CASSSSLGVGRWAYEQYF. The rearrangement uses TRBV7-2 and TRBJ2-5; either TRBD1 or TRBD2 may fit D (5 bases each). The tail of the sequence fits TRBJ2-7 better, so the J call may be wrong. CDR1 is SGHTA and CDR2 is FQGNSA in the germline V gene. The CDR3 is 18 amino acids.

The chain combines TRBV6-5 with TRBJ1-4, with a possible D match to TRBD1 (5 bases). CDR1 is MNHEY and CDR2 is SVGAGI in the germline V gene. The CDR3 length is 14 residues. V lost 0 bases and J lost 8, with 10 bases in between. The CDR3 coding sequence is TGTGCCAGCAGTTACTCGTTCGGGGACGAAAAACTGTTTTTT. Translated, it gives CASSYSFGDEKLFF.

The chain employs TRBV12-3 or TRBV12-4 and TRBJ2-7, with D perhaps TRBD2 (6 bases). CDR3 length: 14 residues. The V and J ends lost 3 bases and 6 bases respectively, with 15 bases between them. As DNA, the CDR3 is TGTGCCAGCAGTTTCGGGACTCCAAACAGCGAGCAGTACTTC. As protein: CASSFGTPNSEQYF.

The sample holds a few counts of this clonotype. The chain employs TRBV6-4 and TRBJ2-7; TRBD1 matches at 7 bases. The CDR3 is 14 residues long. Losses at the gene ends were 6 bases for V and 1 base for J; bases not matched to a gene: 6. Germline V gives CDR1 MRHNA, CDR2 SNTAGT. The CDR3 reads CASSPEQGSYEQYF. CDR3 in DNA: TGTGCCAGCAGCCCCGAACAGGGGTCCTACGAGCAGTACTTC.